This is a list of T cell receptor beta chains from one sample in a study of T cells in tuberculosis. The protocol was immunoSEQ multiplex PCR, while the TCRdb copy is restricted to in-frame clones and leaves out a portion. The sample holds more than 35,000 clones, 90% to 95% seen once. Sequenced material: PBMCs. These receptors came from a donor under 30 with latent tuberculosis or without tuberculosis infection. Each CDR3 is given with its conserved first and last residue. D genes are given only for firm matches. Size values are once, few and many counts, or a class for expanded clones, and some rows have none.

TRBV4-1	TRBJ2-7	NA	NA	TGCGCCAGCAGCCCCTATGAGAGCTCCTACGAGCAGTACTTC	CASSPYESSYEQYF
TRBV7-3	TRBJ1-6	NA	NA	TGTGCCAGCAGCCCCGCCACTTACCCAGTCAGGGCAGGAAATTCACCCCTCCACTTT	CASSPATYPVRAGNSPLHF
TRBV15	TRBJ2-2	TRBD1	NA	TGTGCCACCAGCAGCCGGGACAGGGGGCGCACCGGGGAGCTGTTTTTT	CATSSRDRGRTGELFF
TRBV5-1	TRBJ2-1	TRBD2	NA	TGCGCCAGCAGCTTCTACGGGACTAGCGGGAGAGTGTCGGGGAATGAGCAGTTCTTC	CASSFYGTSGRVSGNEQFF
TRBV7-9	TRBJ2-5	NA	NA	TGTGCCAGCAGCTCCTCCGGGATCCAAGAGACCCAGTACTTC	CASSSSGIQETQYF
TRBV6-1	TRBJ2-5	TRBD1	NA	TGTGCCAGCAGTGTGGACAGGCAAGAGACCCAGTACTTC	CASSVDRQETQYF
TRBV7-8	TRBJ1-2	NA	NA	TGTGCCAGCAGCTTAGAATTAGAGTCACGAGGAGGCTACACCTTC	CASSLELESRGGYTF
TRBV6-5	TRBJ1-5	TRBD1	NA	TGTGCCAGCAGTGGGGACAGGAGGGGCAATCAGCCCCAGCATTTT	CASSGDRRGNQPQHF
TRBV7-8	TRBJ2-1	TRBD2	NA	TGTGCCAGCAGCTTGTCCGGGGGGGGACACTCCTACAATGAGCAGTTCTTC	CASSLSGGGHSYNEQFF
TRBV10-3	TRBJ1-1	TRBD1	once	TGTGCCATCGAAGGGACAGGGAGGTACACTGAAGCTTTCTTT	CAIEGTGRYTEAFF
TRBV7-8	TRBJ1-4	NA	NA	TGTGCCAGCAGCCCATATACGAGGGGGGAAAAACTGTTTTTT	CASSPYTRGEKLFF
TRBV10-1	TRBJ1-2	NA	NA	TGCGCCAGCAGTGAGAGGCCGGGTCGTGGCTACACCTTC	CASSERPGRGYTF
TRBV19	TRBJ2-1	TRBD2	NA	TGTGCCAGTAGTATGCTAGCGGGGGGGACGTGGTCTTACAATGAGCAGTTCTTC	CASSMLAGGTWSYNEQFF
TRBV25-1	TRBJ1-3	NA	NA	TGTGCCAGCAGAAAAGGGGCTGGAAACACCATATATTTT	CASRKGAGNTIYF
TRBV6-1	TRBJ2-7	NA	NA	TGTGCCAGCCGCAGTATGGACAGCCAGTACTTC	CASRSMDSQYF
TRBV6-6	TRBJ2-5	NA	NA	TGTGCCAGCAGTTCCCCTCCCCTTATTCGGGAGACCCAGTACTTC	CASSSPPLIRETQYF
TRBV11-2	TRBJ2-5	NA	once	TGTGCCAGCAGCCCCGAAGGGAGGCAAGAGACCCAGTACTTC	CASSPEGRQETQYF
TRBV5-6	TRBJ2-1	TRBD1	NA	TGTGCCAGCAGCAGGGGACAGTACCCTTACAATGAGCAGTTCTTC	CASSRGQYPYNEQFF
TRBV9	TRBJ1-2	TRBD1	NA	TGTGCCAGCAGCAAGGGGACAGGGGGCCCTGGCTATGGCTACACCTTC	CASSKGTGGPGYGYTF
TRBV5-6	TRBJ2-2	TRBD1	NA	TGTGCCAGCAGCCATCGGACAGGGGGAGCCGGGGAGCTGTTTTTT	CASSHRTGGAGELFF
TRBV5-1	TRBJ1-3	NA	NA	TGCGCCAGCAGCTTCAGGGGCGGTGGAAACACCATATATTTT	CASSFRGGGNTIYF
TRBV5-5	TRBJ1-2	NA	NA	TGTGCCAGCAGCTTCGGGGACTATGGCTACACCTTC	CASSFGDYGYTF
TRBV7-9	TRBJ2-1	TRBD2	NA	TGTGCCAGCAGCTCACTAGCGGGAGTTTACAATGAGCAGTTCTTC	CASSSLAGVYNEQFF
TRBV5-1	TRBJ2-2	TRBD1	NA	TGCGCCAGCAGCTTGGGCGTGACAGGGGGCATAAGGACCGGGGAGCTGTTTTTT	CASSLGVTGGIRTGELFF
TRBV18	TRBJ2-7	TRBD1	NA	TGTGCCAGCTCACCGGACAGGGTTAACGAGCAGTACTTC	CASSPDRVNEQYF
TRBV30	TRBJ1-2	NA	NA	TGTGCCTGGAGTGAAGGGGATTATGGCTACACCTTC	CAWSEGDYGYTF
TRBV29-1	TRBJ1-1	TRBD1	NA	TGCAGCGTTGAAGGGAGGCAGGGGGCAGGGACTGAAGCTTTCTTT	CSVEGRQGAGTEAFF
TRBV14	TRBJ2-4	TRBD2	NA	TGTGCCAGCAGCCAAGCGGGAGGGCCTAACATTCAGTACTTC	CASSQAGGPNIQYF
TRBV2	TRBJ1-5	NA	NA	TGTGCCAGCAGTGAGGAGAGCAATCAGCCCCAGCATTTT	CASSEESNQPQHF
TRBV19	TRBJ1-6	NA	NA	TGTGCCAGTAGCTCCGGACTGCTCTCTAATTCACCCCTCCACTTT	CASSSGLLSNSPLHF
TRBV5-1	TRBJ2-1	NA	NA	TGCGCCAGCAGTTCCGAGGGACTCCCTTACAATGAGCAGTTCTTC	CASSSEGLPYNEQFF
TRBV29-1	TRBJ1-2	NA	once	TGCAGCGTTGAGGGGAGAGGGGGTGTGTGGCGTGGCTACACCTTC	CSVEGRGGVWRGYTF
TRBV30	TRBJ1-5	NA	NA	TGTGCCTGGAGGGTCCGGACAGTCCCCTGGATACCCCAGCATTTT	CAWRVRTVPWIPQHF
TRBV5-5	TRBJ2-7	NA	once	TGTGCCAGCAGCACGGGGGACAGTCTTTCCTACGAGCAGTACTTC	CASSTGDSLSYEQYF
TRBV7-2	TRBJ1-1	TRBD1	once	TGTGCCAGCAGCTTACAGGGGGCGCGGACTGAAGCTTTCTTT	CASSLQGARTEAFF
TRBV19	TRBJ1-6	NA	NA	TGTGCCAGTAGTGAGACATTTGGTCATTCACCCCTCCACTTT	CASSETFGHSPLHF
TRBV29-1	TRBJ1-3	NA	NA	TGCAGCGCGATACAAAATATGGGAAACACCATATATTTT	CSAIQNMGNTIYF
TRBV5-1	TRBJ2-2	NA	NA	TGCGCCAGCAGCACCCAGACCGGGCGGGGCACCGGGGAGCTGTTTTTT	CASSTQTGRGTGELFF
TRBV29-1	TRBJ2-3	TRBD2	NA	TGCAGCGTTGAAGACCCCGGGACTACCACAGATACGCAGTATTTT	CSVEDPGTTTDTQYF
TRBV4-1	TRBJ2-2	NA	NA	TGCGCCAGCAGCCAATACGTCCAGGACGGGGAGCTGTTTTTT	CASSQYVQDGELFF
TRBV6-6	TRBJ1-2	TRBD1	once	TGTGCCAGCAGTCAACAGGGGCGAGGCTATGGCTACACCTTC	CASSQQGRGYGYTF
TRBV30	TRBJ2-1	NA	NA	TGTGCCTGGAGGGGGGGGGCCTGGTCCTCCTACAATGAGCAGTTCTTC	CAWRGGAWSSYNEQFF
TRBV19	TRBJ2-1	TRBD2	NA	TGTGCCAGTAGCCTGACTAGCGGGGGATACAATGAGCAGTTCTTC	CASSLTSGGYNEQFF
TRBV6-4	TRBJ2-1	NA	NA	TGTGCCAGCAGTGAGGGACTGCCCTACAATGAGCAGTTCTTC	CASSEGLPYNEQFF
TRBV7-2	TRBJ2-7	NA	NA	TGTGCCAGCAGCTTACCGCGGGTCTCCTACGAGCAGTACTTC	CASSLPRVSYEQYF
TRBV11-1	TRBJ2-7	NA	NA	TGTGCCAGCAGCCCCTCCCCTTACTACGAGCAGTACTTC	CASSPSPYYEQYF
TRBV30	TRBJ2-1	NA	NA	TGTGCCTGGAGTTTTTCGTCCGGTTTCTACAATGAGCAGTTCTTC	CAWSFSSGFYNEQFF
TRBV4-1	TRBJ2-7	NA	NA	TGCGCCAGCAGTCAAGAGGTAACAGTCCCCTCCTACGAGCAGTACTTC	CASSQEVTVPSYEQYF
TRBV18	TRBJ2-7	NA	NA	TGTGCCAGCTCAGAAGGGAGCACCTACGAGCAGTACTTC	CASSEGSTYEQYF
TRBV4-2	TRBJ2-7	NA	NA	TGTGCCAGCAGCCAAGAATGGTTCGAGCACTTGAGCTCCTACGAGCAGTACTTC	CASSQEWFEHLSSYEQYF